The 8 T cell receptor beta chains below come from one sample, sequenced in a study of beta chain features in type 1 diabetes. As every portion of the isolated RNA was reverse transcribed, the sequencing read expressed TCRB transcripts. Sequenced by immunoSEQ multiplex PCR; TCRdb stores in-frame clones only, minus some. The repertoire holds a few hundred thousand clones, with less than 30% as singletons. These receptors' targets are unknown. Study results and caveats: Type 1 diabetes patients had TCRB CDR3s that were shorter (moderately but significantly so) in all four CD4+ subsets.

The sequenced material came from naive CD4+ T cells from blood. Receptors originate from a woman in her twenties or thirties with type 1 diabetes.

The chain employs TRBV5-1 and TRBJ2-5; TRBD2 agrees at 9 bases. CDR3 length: 16 residues. V shed 6 bases, J shed 5 bases, and the junction held 14 bases outside the gene matches. Germline V lookup: CDR1 SGHRS, CDR2 YFSETQ. CDR3 loop: CASTTGLAGVGETQYF. CDR3 nucleotide sequence: TGCGCCAGCACCACTGGATTAGCGGGAGTGGGGGAGACCCAGTACTTC. Combining the CDR3 with reference TRBV5-1 and TRBJ2-5 gives the whole variable domain KAGVTQTPRYLIKTRGQQVTLSCSPISGHRSVSWYQQTPGQGLQFLFEYFSETQRNKGNFPGRFSGRQFSNSRSEMNVSTLELGDSALYLCASTTGLAGVGETQYFGPGTRLLVL.

V and J are TRBV5-1 and TRBJ2-3; TRBD1 matches 8 bases. CDR3 length equals 14 residues. V trimming: 0 bases; J trimming: 5 bases; junction bases outside the gene matches: 2. CDR1 is SGHRS and CDR2 is YFSETQ in the germline V gene. CDR3 in amino acids: CASSLGDRKDTQYF. DNA for the CDR3: TGCGCCAGCAGCTTGGGGGACAGGAAAGATACGCAGTATTTT.

This clone was counted a few times. This chain connects TRBV27 to TRBJ2-1; 9 positions match TRBD1. CDR1 and CDR2 (germline): MNHEY, SMNVEV (reference sequence). V lost 3 bases to trimming and J lost 8 bases; unmatched junction nucleotides: 8. The CDR3 extends over 15 amino acids. In DNA, the CDR3 is TGTGCCAGCAGTTTCGGGGACAGGGTCTCTTATGAGCAGTTCTTC. Its protein product is CASSFGDRVSYEQFF.

The chain is built from TRBV15 and TRBJ2-5; no clear D. V was pared by 5 bases and J by 3 bases, with 13 bases between. Per germline, CDR1 LNHNV and CDR2 YYDKDF (reference sequence). The CDR3 length is 14 residues. The CDR3 DNA reads as TGTGCCACCAGCCCCGACTTGAAAGAAGAGACCCAGTACTTC. Its protein product is CATSPDLKEETQYF.

This clone was picked up a small number of times. This rearrangement joins TRBV12-5 to TRBJ2-7, with a possible D match to TRBD2 (5 bases). The V gene's germline CDR1 is LGHNT and CDR2 FRNRAP. This CDR3 contains 15 residues. Trimming removed 8 bases from V and 0 bases from J, with 17 bases in between. For the CDR3, the DNA is TGTGCTAGTTTTCGGAGGAGAACTGACTCCTACGAGCAGTACTTC. Protein product: CASFRRRTDSYEQYF.

The chain has TRBV29-1 and TRBJ1-1, with no clear D. Germline loops: CDR1 SQVTM, CDR2 ANQGSEA. V was trimmed by 0 bases and J by 6 bases, leaving 5 bases between them. CDR3 length: 11 residues. The CDR3 spells CSVEELAEAFF. In nucleotides, the CDR3 is TGCAGCGTTGAAGAACTAGCTGAAGCTTTCTTT. The complete variable domain, with remaining parts taken from reference TRBV29-1 and TRBJ1-1, reads SAVISQKPSRDICQRGTSLTIQCQVDSQVTMMFWYRQQPGQSLTLIATANQGSEATYESGFVIDKFPISRPNLTFSTLTVSNMSPEDSSIYLCSVEELAEAFFGQGTRLTVV.

This chain links TRBV18 with TRBJ1-1; D gene uncertain. Germline V gene lookup returns CDR1 KGHSH and CDR2 LQKENI. The CDR3 extends over 12 amino acids. The V end was cut by 2 bases, the J end by 7 bases, with 8 bases between. The CDR3 here is CASSPNRNEAFF. CDR3 nucleotides: TGTGCCAGCTCACCAAACAGAAATGAAGCTTTCTTT.

This clone was counted a few times. This chain's CDR3 is CASSVGQTGNTIYF. The DNA for the CDR3 is TGTGCCAGCAGCGTAGGGCAGACTGGAAACACCATATATTTT. This chain joins TRBV9 and TRBJ1-3; the D is unclear. The V gene's germline CDR1 is SGDLS and CDR2 YYNGEE. The CDR3 consists of 14 residues. Trimming cost V 0 bases and J 2 bases, with 6 bases left between them. The full variable domain, its missing parts supplied by reference TRBV9 and TRBJ1-3, is DSGVTQTPKHLITATGQRVTLRCSPRSGDLSVYWYQQSLDQGLQFLIQYYNGEERAKGNILERFSAQQFPDLHSELNLSSLELGDSALYFCASSVGQTGNTIYFGEGSWLTVV.